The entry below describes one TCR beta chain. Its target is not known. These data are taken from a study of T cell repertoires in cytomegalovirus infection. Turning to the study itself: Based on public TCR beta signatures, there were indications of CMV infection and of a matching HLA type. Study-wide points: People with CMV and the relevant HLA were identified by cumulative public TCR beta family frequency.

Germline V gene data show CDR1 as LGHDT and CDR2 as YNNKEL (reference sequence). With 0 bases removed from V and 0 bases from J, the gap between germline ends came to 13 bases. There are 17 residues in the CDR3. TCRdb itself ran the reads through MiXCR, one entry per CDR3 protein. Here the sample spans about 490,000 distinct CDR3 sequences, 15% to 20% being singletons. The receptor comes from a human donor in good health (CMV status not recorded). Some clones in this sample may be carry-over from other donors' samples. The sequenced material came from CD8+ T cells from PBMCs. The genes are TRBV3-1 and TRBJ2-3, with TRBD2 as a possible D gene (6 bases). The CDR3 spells CASSQDYYSGSTDTQYF. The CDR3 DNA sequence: TGTGCCAGCAGCCAAGATTATTATAGCGGTAGCACAGATACGCAGTATTTT.